A selection of T cell receptor beta chains follows, all from one sample in a study of tumor-infiltrating lymphocytes in oesophageal squamous cell carcinoma. TCRdb called the PCR reads again in MiXCR, with one record for every CDR3 protein. The sample shows approximately 20,000 distinct CDR3 sequences, 36% of them seen only once. Sequencing input: esophageal tumor tissue. Receptors originate from a male donor with esophageal squamous cell carcinoma. The CDR3 runs from the conserved cysteine through the conserved F or W. Fields, in order: CDR3 length, clone size, D gene, J gene, V gene, CDR3 protein, CDR3 DNA. The D gene is left open where the match is weak. A row's size may be missing; if present it is once, few, many or a size class.

14,once,.,TRBJ1-3,TRBV9,CASSVGAGRNTIYF,TGTGCCAGCAGCGTAGGGGCAGGACGAAACACCATATATTTT
19,.,TRBD1,TRBJ2-1,TRBV6-5,CASSVRSRTGLSIINEQFF,TGTGCCAGCAGTGTCCGAAGTCGGACAGGGCTTTCAATTATCAATGAGCAGTTCTTC
16,medium-sized,.,TRBJ2-5,TRBV7-2,CASSLAAQYGQETQYF,TGTGCCAGCAGCTTAGCTGCCCAATACGGCCAAGAGACCCAGTACTTC
17,.,TRBD1,TRBJ2-3,TRBV15,CATSRRGQGANTGELYF,TGTGCCACCAGCAGACGCGGTCAGGGGGCGAACACCGGGGAGCTGTATTTT
15,many,TRBD2,TRBJ2-1,TRBV5-4,CASSLLLAGYNEQFF,TGTGCCAGCAGCTTGCTTCTAGCGGGGTACAATGAGCAGTTCTTC
12,.,.,TRBJ2-5,TRBV28,CASSFLRETQYF,TGTGCCAGCAGTTTTTTACGTGAGACCCAGTACTTC
16,.,TRBD1,TRBJ1-1,TRBV16,CASSQGSGGFHTEAFF,TGTGCCAGCAGCCAAGGCTCAGGGGGGTTTCACACTGAAGCTTTCTTT
13,many,TRBD1,TRBJ2-1,TRBV5-1,CASSSGPTGGQFF,TGCGCCAGCAGCTCGGGACCTACAGGGGGGCAGTTCTTC
13,.,.,TRBJ2-1,TRBV18,CASSPPGAREQFF,TGTGCCAGCTCACCACCCGGAGCGCGGGAGCAGTTCTTC
14,medium-sized,TRBD1,TRBJ2-7,TRBV6-1,CASSRDRGSHEQYF,TGTGCCAGCAGTCGGGACAGGGGGAGCCACGAGCAGTACTTC
15,many,TRBD2,TRBJ2-3,TRBV7-3,CASSLTSGETDTQYF,TGTGCCAGCAGCTTGACTAGCGGGGAGACAGATACGCAGTATTTT
14,few,.,TRBJ1-6,TRBV7-6,CASSYRVRGSPLHF,TGTGCCAGCAGCTACAGGGTTCGGGGGTCACCCCTCCACTTT
13,many,.,TRBJ2-6,TRBV19,CASSNSGANVLTF,TGTGCCAGTAGCAACTCTGGGGCCAACGTCCTGACTTTC
10,once,.,TRBJ1-1,TRBV10-2,CASRGTEAFF,TGCGCCTCCAGGGGTACTGAAGCTTTCTTT
14,medium-sized,TRBD1,TRBJ1-3,TRBV7-2,CASSLAGGVDTIYF,TGTGCCAGCAGCTTAGCAGGGGGCGTAGACACCATATATTTT
16,few,TRBD2,TRBJ2-4,TRBV11-2,CASSSGTTLSQNIQYF,TGTGCCAGCAGCTCAGGGACTACCTTATCCCAAAACATTCAGTACTTC
14,few,.,TRBJ2-4,TRBV5-1,CASSLAPGNSPLHF,TGCGCCAGCAGCTTGGCCCCCGGGAATTCACCCCTCCACTTC
16,.,TRBD2,TRBJ2-5,TRBV7-8,CASSSGGGGSIETQYF,TGTGCCAGCAGCTCGGGAGGCGGGGGGTCCATAGAGACCCAGTACTTC
17,few,.,TRBJ1-3,TRBV5-1,CASSLGVVGYSGNTIYF,TGCGCCAGCAGCTTGGGAGTGGTGGGGTACTCTGGAAACACCATATATTTT
14,.,.,TRBJ2-7,TRBV9,CASSVEGSSYEQYF,TGTGCCAGCAGCGTAGAGGGGTCGTCCTACGAGCAGTACTTC
16,many,TRBD2,TRBJ2-3,TRBV4-2,CASSQDGTSATDTQYF,TGTGCCAGCAGCCAAGATGGGACTAGTGCCACAGATACGCAGTATTTT
16,few,.,TRBJ2-5,TRBV18,CASSPGESLSGQTQYF,TGTGCCAGCTCACCAGGGGAATCGCTCTCGGGTCAGACCCAGTACTTC
16,many,TRBD1,TRBJ1-5,TRBV18,CASSPPNRGVGQPQHF,TGTGCCAGCTCACCACCGAACAGGGGAGTCGGTCAGCCCCAGCATTTT
14,.,.,TRBJ2-3,TRBV6-1,CASSKLTSTDTQYF,TGTGCCAGCAGTAAACTAACTAGCACAGATACGCAGTATTTT
14,.,.,TRBJ2-5,TRBV7-2,CASSLGGPSDEQYF,TGTGCCAGCAGCCTGGGGGGACCCTCCGATGAGCAGTACTTC
12,.,.,TRBJ2-3,TRBV5-1,CASSWGTDTQYF,TGCGCCAGCAGTTGGGGCACAGATACGCAGTATTTT
15,many,.,TRBJ2-4,TRBV4-1,CASSQANRPGDEQYF,TGCGCCAGCAGCCAAGCAAACAGGCCGGGGGATGAGCAGTACTTC
19,many,TRBD2,TRBJ2-1,TRBV5-4,CASSPGTSGILGSYNEQFF,TGTGCCAGCAGCCCGGGGACTAGCGGGATTCTTGGCTCCTACAATGAGCAGTTCTTC
15,once,TRBD2,TRBJ2-3,TRBV6-2/TRBV6-3,CASSRGTSFPDTQYF,TGTGCCAGCAGCCGAGGGACTAGCTTTCCAGATACGCAGTATTTT
16,.,.,TRBJ2-7,TRBV7-6,CASSSPTETGFYEQYF,TGTGCCAGCAGCTCTCCCACCGAGACAGGTTTCTACGAGCAGTACTTC
14,many,.,TRBJ1-2,TRBV5-1,CASSLGMANYGYTF,TGCGCCAGCAGCCTGGGGATGGCTAACTATGGCTACACCTTC
12,.,.,TRBJ1-2,TRBV7-2,CASSPGLYGYTF,TGTGCCAGCAGCCCGGGGCTCTATGGCTACACCTTC
12,medium-sized,.,TRBJ1-3,TRBV7-9,CASSSTYNTIYF,TGTGCCAGCAGCTCCACATACAACACCATATATTTT
12,.,.,TRBJ2-5,TRBV7-8,CASSLVWGYSYF,TGTGCCAGCAGCTTAGTTTGGGGCTATTCGTACTTC
17,.,TRBD1,TRBJ2-3,TRBV6-5,CASSARTGAVNTDTQYF,TGTGCCAGCAGTGCGCGGACAGGGGCAGTGAACACAGATACGCAGTATTTT
16,many,TRBD1,TRBJ2-6,TRBV5-4,CASSQGTGAGANVLTF,TGTGCCAGCAGTCAGGGGACAGGGGCCGGGGCCAACGTCCTGACTTTC
17,few,.,TRBJ2-6,TRBV6-4,CASPPPPQGASWLHLRF,.
15,.,TRBD2,TRBJ2-1,TRBV7-7,CASSRALAGPNEQFF,TGTGCTAGCAGCCGGGCACTAGCGGGCCCCAATGAGCAGTTCTTC
18,many,.,TRBJ1-5,TRBV28,CASSLSRLIGESNQPQHF,TGTGCCAGCAGTTTATCCCGTCTTATAGGAGAGAGCAATCAGCCCCAGCATTTT
15,.,TRBD2,TRBJ2-7,TRBV7-2,CASSLATGGSYEQYF,TGTGCCAGCAGCTTAGCCACGGGAGGTAGCTACGAGCAGTACTTC
12,few,.,TRBJ2-5,TRBV28,CASSESQETQYF,TGTGCCAGCAGTGAGAGTCAAGAGACCCAGTACTTC
14,few,.,TRBJ2-1,TRBV11-3,CASSLGLSYDEQFF,TGTGCCAGCAGCTTAGGTCTATCTTACGACGAGCAGTTCTTC
12,few,.,TRBJ2-1,TRBV5-1,CASSLAGNEQFF,TGCGCCAGCAGCTTGGCCGGCAATGAGCAGTTCTTC
16,many,.,TRBJ1-5,TRBV12-3/TRBV12-4,CASSLGGGVPREPQHF,TGTGCCAGCAGTTTAGGGGGCGGGGTACCCCGGGAGCCCCAGCATTTT
17,many,.,TRBJ2-1,TRBV18,CASSPQGWTIHDNEQFF,TGTGCCAGCTCACCCCAGGGGTGGACGATCCATGACAATGAGCAGTTCTTC